This T cell receptor (beta chain) was recovered during a study of blood T cell repertoires in COVID-19. V lost 8 bases to trimming and J lost 5 bases, with 9 bases between them. The CDR3 contains 12 residues. Per the germline V gene, CDR1 is SNHLY and CDR2 is FYNNEI. In the original workflow: Nucleated cell counts were estimated from reference gene primer amplification. Using immunoSEQ multiplex PCR, the repertoire was profiled, and TCRdb retains in-frame clones only, with some absent. V and J calls plus clone size are reproduced from that table; the DNA served to infer D and trimming. The sample shows 150,000 to 200,000 clones, approximately 80% of them seen only once.

The specimen sequenced was peripheral blood. V is TRBV2 and J is TRBJ2-2; no clear D. This receptor was taken from a human donor in a cohort sampled during active COVID-19. Written as DNA, the CDR3 is TGTGCCAGCGGTCCCACTACCGGGGAGCTGTTTTTT. It codes for CASGPTTGELFF. Filled out from reference TRBV2 and TRBJ2-2, the complete variable domain reads EPEVTQTPSHQVTQMGQEVILRCVPISNHLYFYWYRQILGQKVEFLVSFYNNEISEKSEIFDDQFSVERPDGSNFTLKIRSTKLEDSAMYFCASGPTTGELFFGEGSRLTVL.